The TCR beta chain described here comes from a study of cytomegalovirus exposure and HLA in healthy donors. In this sample, this clone turned up a few times. Between the trimmed V and J ends, which lost 4 bases and 4 bases, there was a span of 13 bases. The CDR3 is made up of 15 amino acids. The V gene's germline CDR1 is LGHNA and CDR2 YSLEER. Amplification used 60 Vbeta primers and 13 Jbeta primers. Sequenced by immunoSEQ multiplex PCR; TCRdb stores in-frame clones only, minus some. This repertoire shows about 170,000 clones, 73% found once; its top ten account for roughly 5.4%. The receptor comes from a woman aged 18-30 years in good health and CMV-seropositive. The sequenced sample was PBMCs. The chain couples TRBV4-3 to TRBJ1-4; D may be TRBD1 (6 bases). The DNA of the CDR3 is TGCGCCAGCAGCCCACCAGGGGCCCTTAATGAAAAACTGTTTTTT. It encodes CASSPPGALNEKLFF.